This TCR beta chain derives from a study of cytomegalovirus exposure and HLA in healthy donors. The protocol was immunoSEQ multiplex PCR, while the TCRdb copy is restricted to in-frame clones and leaves out a portion. The sample records over 150,000 clones, roughly 84% being singletons. V lost 6 bases, J lost 4 bases, and 11 bases stayed unmatched. The CDR3 is 15 residues long. The germline gives CDR1 SEHNR, CDR2 FQNEAQ (reference sequence). This sequence originates from a woman in her twenties or thirties in good health and CMV-seropositive. Sequenced: PBMCs. This chain links TRBV7-9 with TRBJ2-7; the match to TRBD1 covers 8 bases. CDR3 loop: CASRWTGSDLYEQYF. CDR3 sequence (DNA): TGTGCCAGCAGGTGGACAGGGAGTGATCTATACGAGCAGTACTTC.